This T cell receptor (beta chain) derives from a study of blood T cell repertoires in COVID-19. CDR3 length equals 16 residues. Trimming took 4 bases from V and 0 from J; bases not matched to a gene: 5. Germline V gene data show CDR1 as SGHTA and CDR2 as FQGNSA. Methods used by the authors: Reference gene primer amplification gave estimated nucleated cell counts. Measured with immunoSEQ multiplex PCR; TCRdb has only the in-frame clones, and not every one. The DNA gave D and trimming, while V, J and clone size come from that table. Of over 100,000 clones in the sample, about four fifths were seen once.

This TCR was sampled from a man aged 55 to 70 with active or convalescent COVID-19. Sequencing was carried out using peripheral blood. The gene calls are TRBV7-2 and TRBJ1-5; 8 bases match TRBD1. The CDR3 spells CASSSTGGSSNQPQHF. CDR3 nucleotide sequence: TGTGCCAGCAGCTCTACAGGGGGTAGTAGCAATCAGCCCCAGCATTTT.